This T cell receptor beta chain originates from a study of blood T cell repertoires in COVID-19. Study at large: Sample material is recorded as cDNA or gDNA derived from T cells, B-cell-depleted T cells, or PBMCs.

The CDR3 is 12 residues long. Germline V gene lookup returns CDR1 SGHDT and CDR2 YYEEEE. The V end lost 4 bases, the J end lost 8 bases, and 10 bases lay between the germline ends. Grouping used clinical history reported by participants in a survey and questionnaire. Cohort 3 donors counted as recovered after two negative PCRs, clearance, or resolved symptoms. In the original analysis: Estimates of nucleated cell counts were drawn from the amplification of reference gene primers. Method: immunoSEQ multiplex PCR; TCRdb's copy keeps in-frame clones and lacks some. V, J and clone size derive from that table, while D and trimming were established from the DNA sequence. The sample contains roughly 310,000 clones, about 88% of which appear only once.

The sample was PBMCs or T cells enriched from blood (not recorded which). This receptor was identified in a man between 60 and 75 years old who had recovered from COVID-19. V and J are TRBV5-6 and TRBJ2-1; no clear D gene. CDR3 protein: CASSRQWDEQFF. CDR3 DNA sequence: TGTGCCAGCAGCCGACAATGGGATGAGCAGTTCTTC. The full variable domain, its missing parts supplied by reference TRBV5-6 and TRBJ2-1, is DAGVTQSPTHLIKTRGQQVTLRCSPKSGHDTVSWYQQALGQGPQFIFQYYEEEERQRGNFPDRFSGHQFPNYSSELNVNALLLGDSALYLCASSRQWDEQFFGPGTRLTVL.